This T cell receptor (beta chain) originates from a study of CD8+ T cells in alopecia areata. Study-wide points: Sequenced scalp T cells also include alphabeta T cells resident in normal skin.

Reverse transcribed after extraction, RNA yielded cDNA as the sequencing template. Using immunoSEQ multiplex PCR, the repertoire was profiled, and TCRdb retains in-frame clones only, with some absent. The data hold about 150,000 clones, with under 60% observed a single time. Remarks on this clone: Its antigen is unidentified.

The receptor was isolated from a human donor with alopecia areata. The source material was CD8+ T cells sorted from blood, sampled at week 0.

The CDR3 nucleotides read TGTGCCAGCAGTTTGTCAGACTCTGGGGCCAACGTCCTGACTTTC. Protein product: CASSLSDSGANVLTF. V usage is TRBV27 and J usage is TRBJ2-6; D unresolved. The CDR3 covers 15 residues. V shed 3 bases and J shed 0 bases, with 6 bases lying between them. Germline assignment: CDR1 MNHEY and CDR2 SMNVEV (reference sequence).